Listed below are T cell receptor beta chains from one sample, sequenced in a study of blood T cell dynamics during melanoma immunotherapy. TCRdb keeps only in-frame clones here, not all; method: immunoSEQ multiplex PCR. The table has 20,000 to 30,000 clones, 70% to 90% seen once. The specimen comprised blood, sampled from a patient treated with checkpoint blockade. The source is a human donor with melanoma. Each CDR3 is given with its conserved first and last residue. The D gene is left open where the match is weak. Size is stated for part of the rows, as once, few or many counts, or as a class when the clone is expanded.

TRBV28	TRBD1	few	TRBJ2-7	CASRRQGDSYEQYF	TGTGCCAGCAGGAGACAGGGCGATTCCTACGAGCAGTACTTC
TRBV28	-	-	TRBJ2-7	CASSLRQFYEQYF	TGTGCCAGCAGTCTCCGACAGTTCTACGAGCAGTACTTC
TRBV28	TRBD1	-	TRBJ2-7	CASSKPGQGAKEQYF	TGTGCCAGCAGTAAGCCGGGACAGGGGGCGAAAGAGCAGTACTTC
TRBV23-1	TRBD1	few	TRBJ2-1	CASILLTGSTYNEQFF	TGCGCCAGCATCCTCCTGACAGGGAGCACCTACAATGAGCAGTTCTTC
TRBV28	-	-	TRBJ2-7	CASSRWAYEQYF	TGTGCCAGCAGTAGGTGGGCCTACGAGCAGTACTTC
TRBV5-1	-	-	TRBJ1-1	CASRKGVGTEAFF	TGCGCCAGCAGGAAAGGGGTCGGGACTGAAGCTTTCTTT
TRBV5-1	-	-	TRBJ2-3	CASSLEGTDTDTQYF	TGCGCCAGCAGCTTGGAGGGGACTGACACAGATACGCAGTATTTT
TRBV21-1	-	-	TRBJ1-1	CASEDRARMNTEAFF	TGTGCCAGCGAGGACAGGGCGAGGATGAACACTGAAGCTTTCTTT
TRBV2	-	-	TRBJ1-4	CASRLDGSTNEKLFF	TGTGCCAGCAGGCTTGACGGTTCAACTAATGAAAAACTGTTTTTT
TRBV15	-	-	TRBJ2-1	CATSRAGDSAQFF	TGTGCCACCAGCAGAGCCGGAGACTCGGCGCAGTTCTTC
TRBV25-1	-	-	TRBJ2-7	CASSVGTAYEQYF	TGTGCCAGCAGTGTGGGGACCGCCTACGAGCAGTACTTC